The 15 T cell receptor beta chains given below trace back to one sample, sequenced in a study of T cells expressing NK-cell markers. TCRdb re-called the 5' RACE reads; one entry per CDR3 protein, DNA not given. The repertoire table contains about 460,000 distinct CDR3 sequences. Sequencing was performed on blood T cells: a sorted CD56 or NKG2C T cell subset, CD4+ or CD8+ T cells, or bulk PBMC T cells (not recorded which). The source of these receptors is a woman aged 50 to 60 in good health.

The chain combines TRBV7-8 with TRBJ2-1; checking the TCRdb D call of TRBD2 is not possible without DNA. The CDR3 consists of 16 residues. CDR1 is SGHVS, CDR2 FQNEAQ, per germline. This chain's CDR3 is CASSLGRLAEYNEQFF.

This sequence joins TRBV12-5 and TRBJ1-6; the TCRdb call, TRBD1, lacks DNA for checking. Germline V CDR1 and CDR2: LGHNT, FRNRAP. The CDR3 runs to 18 residues. CDR3 in amino acids: CASGLITGKSSYNSPLHF.

The rearrangement uses TRBV27 and TRBJ2-2. Germline lookup yields CDR1 MNHEY and CDR2 SMNVEV (reference sequence). The CDR3 runs to 14 residues. The chain's CDR3 is CASSLRFGSGELFF.

This chain uses TRBV20-1 with TRBJ2-3; the TRBD2 assignment by TCRdb is unverifiable without DNA. Germline values: CDR1 DFQATT, CDR2 SNEGSKA (reference sequence). The CDR3 sequence is 16 residues long. CDR3 loop: CSAPGGARTRGDTQYF.

This sequence joins TRBV12-3 or TRBV12-4 and TRBJ1-3; TCRdb lists TRBD1, though no DNA is available to test this call. The CDR3 runs to 16 residues. The CDR3 sequence: CASSLQETGVGNTIYF.

This sequence joins TRBV19 and TRBJ1-1; TCRdb's D gene call, TRBD1, goes unchecked for lack of DNA. Looked up from germline, CDR1 is LNHDA and CDR2 is SQIVND (reference sequence). The CDR3 runs 14 residues. CDR3 loop: CASSIAGASTEAFF.

The chain combines TRBV12-3 or TRBV12-4 with TRBJ2-5; TCRdb returns TRBD1, unconfirmable since there is no DNA. The CDR3 spans 16 residues. The CDR3 here is CASSLRGGGYRETQYF.

The chain links TRBV20-1 to TRBJ2-7; with no DNA, the TCRdb D assignment of TRBD1 cannot be verified. This CDR3 is built from 13 residues. Germline V gene lookup returns CDR1 DFQATT and CDR2 SNEGSKA (reference sequence). CDR3 residues: CSATRGRGYEQYF.

The chain carries TRBV11-1 and TRBJ2-7. The germline CDR1 and CDR2 sequences are SGHAT and FQDESV (reference sequence). CDR3 size: 14 residues. CDR3 protein: CASSLNLLGGEQYF.

The chain links TRBV29-1 to TRBJ2-7; TCRdb picks TRBD1, but there is no DNA to check that call. CDR3 length: 14 amino acids. Germline assignment: CDR1 SQVTM and CDR2 ANQGSEA. The CDR3 reads CSAQTTGASYEQYF.

The V call is TRBV5-1, the J call TRBJ2-7; TCRdb gives TRBD1 as the D gene, but with no DNA this cannot be confirmed. Germline assignment: CDR1 SGHRS and CDR2 YFSETQ. This CDR3 has 16 amino acids. The CDR3 sequence: CASSLTSPGQGNEQYF.

This rearrangement joins TRBV10-2 to TRBJ2-2; TCRdb designates TRBD2, a call that cannot be tested without DNA. Germline CDR1 WSHSY, CDR2 SAAADI. This CDR3 has 15 amino acids. CDR3 in amino acids: CASSAGLAGAGELFF.

The chain is built from TRBV20-1 and TRBJ2-4; TCRdb calls TRBD1, which cannot be checked without DNA. Germline CDR1 is DFQATT and CDR2 is SNEGSKA (reference sequence). CDR3 size: 13 residues. The CDR3 here is CSAEGDGGNIQYF.

V usage is TRBV10-3 and J usage is TRBJ2-5; TCRdb gives TRBD2 as the D gene, but with no DNA this cannot be confirmed. Germline V gene sequence: CDR1 ENHRY, CDR2 SYGVKD. The CDR3 consists of 14 residues. The CDR3 protein is CAIREPRLGETQYF.

The rearrangement joins TRBV7-6 to TRBJ2-1; TCRdb names TRBD1, which stays unverified in the absence of DNA. This CDR3 comprises 15 residues. Per the germline V gene, CDR1 is SGHVS and CDR2 is FNYEAQ. Here the CDR3 reads CASSLVSAGQSEQFF. Filled out from reference TRBV7-6 and TRBJ2-1, the complete variable domain reads GAGVSQSPRYKVTKRGQDVALRCDPISGHVSLYWYRQALGQGPEFLTYFNYEAQQDKSGLPNDRFSAERPEGSISTLTIQRTEQRDSAMYRCASSLVSAGQSEQFFGPGTRLTVL.